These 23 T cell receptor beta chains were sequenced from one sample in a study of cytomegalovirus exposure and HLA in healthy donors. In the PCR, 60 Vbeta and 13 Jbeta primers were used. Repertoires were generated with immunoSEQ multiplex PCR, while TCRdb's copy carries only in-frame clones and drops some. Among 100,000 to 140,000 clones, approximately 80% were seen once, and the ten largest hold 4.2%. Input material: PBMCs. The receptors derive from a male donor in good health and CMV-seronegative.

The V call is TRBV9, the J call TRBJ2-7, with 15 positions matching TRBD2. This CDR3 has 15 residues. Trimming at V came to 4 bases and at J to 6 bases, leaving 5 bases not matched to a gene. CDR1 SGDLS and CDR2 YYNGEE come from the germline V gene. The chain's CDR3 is CASSPPGLAGGEQYF. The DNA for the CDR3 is TGTGCCAGCAGCCCACCGGGACTAGCGGGAGGCGAGCAGTACTTC.

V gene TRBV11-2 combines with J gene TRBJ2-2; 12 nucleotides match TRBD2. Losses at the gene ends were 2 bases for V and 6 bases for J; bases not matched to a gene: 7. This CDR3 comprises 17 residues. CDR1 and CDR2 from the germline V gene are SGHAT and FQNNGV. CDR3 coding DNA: TGTGCCAGCAGCTTAAGGTCACTAGCGGGAGGAGCCGGGGAGCTGTTTTTT. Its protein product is CASSLRSLAGGAGELFF.

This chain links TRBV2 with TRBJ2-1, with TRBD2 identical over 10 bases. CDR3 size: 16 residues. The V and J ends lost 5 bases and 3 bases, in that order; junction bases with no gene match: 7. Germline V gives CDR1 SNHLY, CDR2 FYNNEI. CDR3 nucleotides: TGTGCCAGCAGTCCTAGGACTAGCGGAATCTACAATGAGCAGTTCTTC. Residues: CASSPRTSGIYNEQFF.

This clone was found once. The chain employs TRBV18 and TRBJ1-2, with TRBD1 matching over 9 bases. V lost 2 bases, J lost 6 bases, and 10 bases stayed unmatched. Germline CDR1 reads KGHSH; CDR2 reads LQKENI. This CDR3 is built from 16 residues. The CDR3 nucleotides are TGTGCCAGCTCACCAAACCGGGACAGGGAAGGGCATGGCTACACCTTC. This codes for CASSPNRDREGHGYTF.

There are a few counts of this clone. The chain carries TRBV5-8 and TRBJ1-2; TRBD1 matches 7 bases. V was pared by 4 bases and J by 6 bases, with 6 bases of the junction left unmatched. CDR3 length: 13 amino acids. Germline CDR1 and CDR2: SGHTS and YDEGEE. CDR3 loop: CASSADRVHGYTF. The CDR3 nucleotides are TGTGCCAGCAGCGCCGACAGGGTCCATGGCTACACCTTC. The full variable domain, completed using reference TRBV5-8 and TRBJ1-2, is EAGVTQSPTHLIKTRGQQATLRCSPISGHTSVYWYQQALGLGLQFLLWYDEGEERNRGNFPPRFSGRQFPNYSSELNVNALELEDSALYLCASSADRVHGYTFGSGTRLTVV.

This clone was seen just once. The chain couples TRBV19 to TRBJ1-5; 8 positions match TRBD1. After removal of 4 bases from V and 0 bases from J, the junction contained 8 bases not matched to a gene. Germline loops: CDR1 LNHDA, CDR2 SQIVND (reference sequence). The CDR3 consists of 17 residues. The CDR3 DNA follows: TGTGCCAGTAGTACCCAATGGACAGGGCATAGCAATCAGCCCCAGCATTTT. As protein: CASSTQWTGHSNQPQHF.

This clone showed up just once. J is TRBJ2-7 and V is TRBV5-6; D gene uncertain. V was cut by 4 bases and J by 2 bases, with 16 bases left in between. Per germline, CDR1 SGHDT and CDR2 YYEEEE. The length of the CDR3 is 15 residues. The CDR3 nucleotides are TGTGCCAGCAGCCAGCAGGCCACCGACGCCTACGAGCAGTACTTC. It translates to CASSQQATDAYEQYF.

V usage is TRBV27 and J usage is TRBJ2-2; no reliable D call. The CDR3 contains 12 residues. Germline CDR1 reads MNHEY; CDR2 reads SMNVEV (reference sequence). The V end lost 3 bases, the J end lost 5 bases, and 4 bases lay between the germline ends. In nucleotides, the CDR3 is TGTGCCAGCAGTTTCAGTACCGGGGAGCTGTTTTTT. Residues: CASSFSTGELFF.

CDR3 region: CASNLGHLYEQYF. The DNA for the CDR3 is TGTGCCAGCAACTTGGGACACCTATACGAGCAGTACTTC. The V call is TRBV6-1, the J call TRBJ2-7; tentatively, D is TRBD1 (6 bases). The V and J ends lost 7 bases and 4 bases respectively, with 14 bases between them. Germline V gene sequence: CDR1 MNHNS, CDR2 SASEGT. The CDR3 is 13 residues long.

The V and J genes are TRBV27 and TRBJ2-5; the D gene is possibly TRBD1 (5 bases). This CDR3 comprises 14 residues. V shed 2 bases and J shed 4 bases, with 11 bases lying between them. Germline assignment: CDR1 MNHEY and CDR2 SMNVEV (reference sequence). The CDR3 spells CASSLLGQAETQYF. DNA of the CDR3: TGTGCCAGCAGTTTACTCGGACAAGCAGAGACCCAGTACTTC.

The CDR3 sequence: CASSLGQGLLYGEQFF. CDR3 coding DNA: TGCGCCAGCAGCCTCGGACAGGGGCTATTGTACGGTGAGCAGTTCTTC. The chain is built from TRBV4-1 and TRBJ2-1; 9 nucleotides agree with TRBD1. CDR3 length equals 16 residues. J was trimmed by 9 bases and V by 4 bases; bases with no gene match: 13. Germline assignment: CDR1 MGHRA and CDR2 YSYEKL.

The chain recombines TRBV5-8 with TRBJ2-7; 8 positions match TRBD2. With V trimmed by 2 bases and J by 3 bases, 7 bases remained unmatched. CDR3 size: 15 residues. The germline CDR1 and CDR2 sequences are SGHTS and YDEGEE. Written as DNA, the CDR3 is TGTGCCAGCAGCTTTCGGGGGGGCCTCCTCTACGAGCAGTACTTC. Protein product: CASSFRGGLLYEQYF.

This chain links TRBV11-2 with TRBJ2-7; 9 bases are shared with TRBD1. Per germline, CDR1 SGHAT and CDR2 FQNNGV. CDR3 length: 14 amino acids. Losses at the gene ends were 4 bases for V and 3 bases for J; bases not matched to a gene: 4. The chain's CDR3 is CASSYGQGIYEQYF. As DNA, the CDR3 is TGTGCCAGCAGCTACGGACAGGGGATCTACGAGCAGTACTTC. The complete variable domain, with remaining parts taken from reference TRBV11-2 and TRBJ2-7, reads EAGVAQSPRYKIIEKRQSVAFWCNPISGHATLYWYQQILGQGPKLLIQFQNNGVVDDSQLPKDRFSAERLKGVDSTLKIQPAKLEDSAVYLCASSYGQGIYEQYFGPGTRLTVT.

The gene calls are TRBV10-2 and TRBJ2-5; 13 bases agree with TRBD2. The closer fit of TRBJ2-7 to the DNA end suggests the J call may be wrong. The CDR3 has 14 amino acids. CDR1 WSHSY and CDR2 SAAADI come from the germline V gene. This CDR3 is CATRTSGSYYEQYF. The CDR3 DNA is TGCGCCACAAGGACTAGCGGGAGTTATTACGAGCAGTACTTC.

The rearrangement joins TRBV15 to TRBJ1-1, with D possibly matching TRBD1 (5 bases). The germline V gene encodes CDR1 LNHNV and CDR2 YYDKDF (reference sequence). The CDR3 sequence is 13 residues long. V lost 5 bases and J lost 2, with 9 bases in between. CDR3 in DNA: TGTGCCACCAGCCACACAGGTAACACTGAAGCTTTCTTT. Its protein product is CATSHTGNTEAFF.

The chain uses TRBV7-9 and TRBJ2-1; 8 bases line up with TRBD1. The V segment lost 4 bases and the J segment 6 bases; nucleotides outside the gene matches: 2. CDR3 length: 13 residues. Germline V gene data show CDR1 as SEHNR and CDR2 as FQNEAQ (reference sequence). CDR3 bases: TGTGCCAGCAGCTCGACAGGGGTCAATGAGCAGTTCTTC. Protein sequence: CASSSTGVNEQFF.

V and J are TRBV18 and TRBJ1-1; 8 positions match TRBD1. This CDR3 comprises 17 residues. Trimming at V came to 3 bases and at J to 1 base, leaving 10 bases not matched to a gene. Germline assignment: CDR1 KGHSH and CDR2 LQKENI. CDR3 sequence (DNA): TGTGCCAGCTCACCCATCCCCGGGACAGGAGAGAACACTGAAGCTTTCTTT. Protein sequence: CASSPIPGTGENTEAFF.

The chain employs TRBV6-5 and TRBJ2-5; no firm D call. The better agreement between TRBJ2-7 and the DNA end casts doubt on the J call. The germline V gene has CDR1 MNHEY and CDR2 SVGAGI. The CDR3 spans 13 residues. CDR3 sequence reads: CASSFTLRSEQYF. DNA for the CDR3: TGTGCCAGCAGTTTTACCTTAAGATCCGAGCAGTACTTC.

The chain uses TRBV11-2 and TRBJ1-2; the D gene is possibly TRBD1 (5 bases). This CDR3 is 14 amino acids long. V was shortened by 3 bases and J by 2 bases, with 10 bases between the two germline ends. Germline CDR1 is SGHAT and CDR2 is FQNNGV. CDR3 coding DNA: TGTGCCAGCAGCTTTGGCCAGGGCAACTATGGCTACACCTTC. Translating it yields CASSFGQGNYGYTF.

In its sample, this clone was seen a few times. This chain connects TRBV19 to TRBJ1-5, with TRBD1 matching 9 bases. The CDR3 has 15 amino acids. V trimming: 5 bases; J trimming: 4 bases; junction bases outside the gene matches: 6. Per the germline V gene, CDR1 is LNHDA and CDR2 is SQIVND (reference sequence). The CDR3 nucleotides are TGTGCCAGTAGTCTTCGGGACAGGGTGAATCAGCCCCAGCATTTT. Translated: CASSLRDRVNQPQHF. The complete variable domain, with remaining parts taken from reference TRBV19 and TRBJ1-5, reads DGGITQSPKYLFRKEGQNVTLSCEQNLNHDAMYWYRQDPGQGLRLIYYSQIVNDFQKGDIAEGYSVSREKKESFPLTVTSAQKNPTAFYLCASSLRDRVNQPQHFGDGTRLSIL.

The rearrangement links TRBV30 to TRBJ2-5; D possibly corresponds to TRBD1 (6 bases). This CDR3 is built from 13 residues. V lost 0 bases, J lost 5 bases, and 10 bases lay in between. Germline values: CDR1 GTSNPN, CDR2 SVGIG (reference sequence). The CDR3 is CAWSVTGRETQYF. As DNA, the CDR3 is TGTGCCTGGAGTGTAACAGGGCGCGAGACCCAGTACTTC.

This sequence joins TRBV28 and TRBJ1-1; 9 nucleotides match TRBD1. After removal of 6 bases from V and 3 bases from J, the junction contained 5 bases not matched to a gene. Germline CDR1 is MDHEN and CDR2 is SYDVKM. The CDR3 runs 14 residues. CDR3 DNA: TGTGCCAGCAGCGGACAGGGGACCCACACTGAAGCTTTCTTT. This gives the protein CASSGQGTHTEAFF.

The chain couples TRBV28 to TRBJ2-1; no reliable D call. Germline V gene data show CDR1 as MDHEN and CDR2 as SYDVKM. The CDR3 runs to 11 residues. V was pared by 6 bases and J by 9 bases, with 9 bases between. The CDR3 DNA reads TGTGCCAGCAGCCGATGGAGTGAGCAGTTCTTC. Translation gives CASSRWSEQFF.